This entry concerns a single T cell receptor beta chain. Antigen unknown. 60 Vbeta and 13 Jbeta primers were used in PCR. Some clones are missing from TCRdb's copy, which holds only in-frame ones; the method was immunoSEQ multiplex PCR. This table lists more than 95,000 clones. These data come from a study of cytomegalovirus exposure and HLA in healthy donors. General observations from the study: A few of the chains that were CMV-associated were confirmed in vitro to be specific for CMV antigens.

The sequenced sample consisted of PBMCs. This clonotype was sampled from a man in his forties in good health and CMV-seronegative.

The CDR3 region is CARQLEGTEAFF. CDR3 DNA: TGTGCCCGACAGCTAGAAGGCACTGAAGCTTTCTTT. The chain combines TRBV2 with TRBJ1-1, with a tentative D call TRBD1 (5 bases). The CDR3 is 12 residues long. Deletions cut 11 bases from V and 4 bases from J, with 14 bases between. Germline V gene data show CDR1 as SNHLY and CDR2 as FYNNEI.